The table lists the clone carrying this T cell receptor beta chain with a few counts. The record originates from a study of regulatory T cells in long-lasting Graves disease. Time point described: newly diagnosed GD, antithyroid drugs for less than 3 months. The TCR library was made from RNA that had been extracted from PBMCs in TRIzol. To make TCR beta libraries, researchers used iRepertoire HTBI primers and Arm-PCR of CDR3 regions. The authors' processing: Detected in the samples were 62 TRBV and about 15 TRBJ segments. TCRdb fed the multiplex PCR reads into MiXCR, producing one record per CDR3 protein. TCRdb, not the original authors, processed these V and J calls. This table holds just over 600,000 distinct CDR3 sequences, roughly 15% found once. In germline, CDR1 is MNHEY, CDR2 SMNVEV (reference sequence). Deletions cut 5 bases from V and 7 bases from J, with 12 bases between. The CDR3 sequence is 12 residues long.

The sample was also linked to a second study, of T cells in Graves' hyperthyroidism and ophthalmopathy. Per that study: In the first-round RT-PCR of the TCR CDR3, the HTBI primer set was used.

Sequenced here: peripheral blood mononuclear cells (PBMCs), sampled at new diagnosis, from a patient treated with antithyroid drugs. The rearrangement joins TRBV27 to TRBJ2-7; no clear D. The sequence was collected from a woman between 25 and 40 years old with Graves disease. CDR3 sequence (DNA): TGTGCCAGCAGTCCGAATGCCGGGGAGCAGTACTTC. Amino acids: CASSPNAGEQYF.